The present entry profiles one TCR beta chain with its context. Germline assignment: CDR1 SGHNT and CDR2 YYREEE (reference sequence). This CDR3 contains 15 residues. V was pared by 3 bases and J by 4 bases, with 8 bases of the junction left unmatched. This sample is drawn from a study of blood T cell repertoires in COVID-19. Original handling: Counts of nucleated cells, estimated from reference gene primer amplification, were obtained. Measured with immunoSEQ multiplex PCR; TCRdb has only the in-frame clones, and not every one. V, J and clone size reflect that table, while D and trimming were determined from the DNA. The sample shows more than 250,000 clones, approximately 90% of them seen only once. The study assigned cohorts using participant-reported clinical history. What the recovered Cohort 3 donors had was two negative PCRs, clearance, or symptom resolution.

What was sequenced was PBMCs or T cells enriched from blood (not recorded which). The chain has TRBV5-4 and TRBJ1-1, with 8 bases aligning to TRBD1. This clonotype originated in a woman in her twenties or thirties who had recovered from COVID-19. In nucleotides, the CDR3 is TGTGCCAGCAGCTGGGCAGGGGGCGCGGCCACTGAAGCTTTCTTT. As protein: CASSWAGGAATEAFF.